This T cell receptor (beta chain) derives from a study of T cells in Graves' hyperthyroidism and ophthalmopathy (dated by TCRdb to the late 2010s). About the full investigation: Peripheral blood samples were taken at initial diagnosis, before any treatment was given. To identify distinguishing TCR V-J signatures, a discovery cohort of 90 to 100 patients was used, comprising 40 to 45 with Graves' ophthalmopathy and around 57 with stable Graves' hyperthyroidism. An independent validation cohort of under 20 hyperthyroidism patients and over 15 patients who later progressed to ophthalmopathy tested prospective prediction of ophthalmopathy. The roughly 91 discovery patients were randomly divided into training and test sets at a 7:3 ratio. Thyroid tissue and blood T-cell repertoires from several Graves' hyperthyroidism patients were also compared in the study. After blood sampling, hyperthyroidism patients were treated with methimazole at a starting dose of 30 mg daily, and ophthalmopathy patients were treated with high-dose intravenous methylprednisolone. According to the paper, TCR Vbeta CDR3 sequencing was carried out on more than 120 peripheral blood samples, which came from 40 to 45 ophthalmopathy, 80 or so hyperthyroidism and roughly 17 progressor patients.

A patient counted as having stable Graves' hyperthyroidism if no progression to ophthalmopathy occurred over 18 months of follow-up. Hyperthyroidism patients were newly diagnosed, with disease duration under 2 months, and aged 18 to 65 years. The study excluded patients with uncontrolled infections, other autoimmune diseases, pregnancy or lactation. Diagnoses were based on clinical symptoms, serum thyroxine and TRAb, thyroid ultrasound and orbital computed tomography. Ficoll-Paque density gradient centrifugation was used to isolate PBMCs from under 11 ml of fresh peripheral blood. Total RNA was extracted with Trizol reagent, and quality was checked on an Agilent 2100 Bioanalyzer. Ten or more counts support this clonotype. It has no known antigen specificity. The input lacks base qualities; no much larger clone sits a single base away. The germline V end is reduced by 3 bases and the J end by 2 bases; junction bases left unmatched: 7. The CDR3 holds 15 amino acids from the cysteine to the phenylalanine. Of the read, only the CDR3 DNA is kept; its 45 bases are in frame from base 1. CDR1 is given as SNHLY and CDR2 as FYNNEI, both from the germline V gene.

The TCR beta CDR3 regions were amplified from the RNA transcripts. A first-round RT-PCR of the TCR CDR3 used the HTBI primer set with the Qiagen OneStep RT-PCR kit. Libraries were constructed in a second round of multiplex PCR, after which size selection and purification were carried out. Sequencing of the libraries was done on an Illumina HiSeq2000 using paired-end 100 bp reads. From the authors' description of their analysis: SOAPnuke was used to process the raw data, with reads discarded if the reads contained adapters or uncalled bases, had a mean Phred below 15, or lacked an exact constant-primer or identifier match. COPE v1.2.5 was used to merge high-quality paired reads, and clonotypes were defined as unique nucleotide sequences. MiTCR v1.1 was used to align clonotypes to the IMGT TRBV, TRBD and TRBJ reference segments. The analysis included only V-J combinations with a frequency above 0.0001, which together covered approximately 99% of the repertoires. A TCS score was defined as the ratio between F50 (clonal expansion) and ExV (chaos), using BLOSUM62-based TCRdist between CDR3 peptides within each V-J. Welch's t-statistics and random forest reduced some 510 V-J features to 10 to 15, which were used in a naive Bayes classifier (R e1071). The raw public data were reprocessed by TCRdb itself: fastp quality trimming at Q25, MiXCR clonotype calling, in-frame beta chains only. Rows are combined by CDR3 protein, so each entry shows the most common genes and DNA. The authors' filters were not applied to this entry. The sample table shows about 400,000 distinct CDR3 sequences, and less than 20% are seen once. Around an eighth of the sample is in the top ten clones.

Broad study findings and their caveats: Sample size was not statistically predetermined, and blinding of investigators to group allocation was not performed. A model built on a 13 V-J signature distinguished ophthalmopathy from stable hyperthyroidism, reaching 87.88% sensitivity and approximately 81% specificity in cross-validation and 80%/75% in testing. Most expanded thyroid clonotypes (frequency above 0.001) were also detected in blood, suggesting blood repertoires may reflect thyroid immune responses. In validation, progression to ophthalmopathy was predicted by the model with 70.59% sensitivity and roughly 76% specificity, a median of approximately 7.1 months before onset.

Recombination linked TRBV2 to TRBJ2-7, with 7 central nucleotides matching TRBD2. The receptor was isolated from a woman aged 18-29 years with Graves' hyperthyroidism. Source material: blood. At the DNA level, the sequence is TGTGCCAGCAGTGAGCGACTAGCTAGCGCCTACGAGCAGTACTTC. It is translated as CASSERLASAYEQYF.